This is a list of T cell receptor beta chains from one sample in a study of cytomegalovirus exposure and HLA in healthy donors. Sequencing was performed with immunoSEQ multiplex PCR; in TCRdb, only in-frame clones are kept and a portion is missing. The table lists approximately 190,000 clones, 65% to 85% of them singletons. The sequenced material came from PBMCs. These receptors were obtained from a woman in her thirties in good health and CMV-seropositive. Both conserved end residues are part of each CDR3. Fields, in order: V gene, D gene, J gene, clone size, CDR3 protein, CDR3 DNA. D genes are given only for firm matches. Not every row has a clone size; where given, it reads once, few, many or a size class.

v_gene: TRBV2
d_gene: .
j_gene: TRBJ1-2
abundance: .
CDR3aa: CASRVDSYGYTF
CDR3nt: TGTGCCAGCAGAGTCGACAGTTATGGCTACACCTTC

v_gene: TRBV6-6
d_gene: .
j_gene: TRBJ1-2
abundance: few
CDR3aa: CASSAGEMNGYTF
CDR3nt: TGTGCCAGCAGTGCGGGGGAGATGAATGGCTACACCTTC

v_gene: TRBV6-5
d_gene: .
j_gene: TRBJ2-7
abundance: .
CDR3aa: CASSYGETAPYEQYF
CDR3nt: TGTGCCAGCAGTTACGGAGAGACAGCCCCCTACGAGCAGTACTTC

v_gene: TRBV5-1
d_gene: .
j_gene: TRBJ1-2
abundance: .
CDR3aa: CASSRTAQAKHDGYTF
CDR3nt: TGCGCCAGCAGCCGAACGGCACAGGCAAAACATGATGGCTACACCTTC

v_gene: TRBV27
d_gene: .
j_gene: TRBJ2-7
abundance: .
CDR3aa: CASSLSGGSYEQYF
CDR3nt: TGTGCCAGCAGTTTATCAGGGGGCTCCTACGAGCAGTACTTC

v_gene: TRBV7-8
d_gene: TRBD1
j_gene: TRBJ2-1
abundance: .
CDR3aa: CASSSRLDRGMNGQFF
CDR3nt: TGTGCCAGCAGCTCCCGCCTGGACAGGGGAATGAATGGACAGTTCTTC

v_gene: TRBV9
d_gene: .
j_gene: TRBJ1-1
abundance: .
CDR3aa: CASSVAGVGGLFSNTEAFF
CDR3nt: TGTGCCAGCAGCGTAGCTGGCGTGGGGGGTTTATTTTCGAACACTGAAGCTTTCTTT

v_gene: TRBV6-5
d_gene: .
j_gene: TRBJ1-3
abundance: .
CDR3aa: CASSYGGTAPGNTIYF
CDR3nt: TGTGCCAGCAGTTACGGGGGGACCGCTCCAGGAAACACCATATATTTT

v_gene: TRBV5-4
d_gene: TRBD1
j_gene: TRBJ2-7
abundance: .
CDR3aa: CASSSGQGLYEQYF
CDR3nt: TGTGCCAGCAGCTCGGGACAGGGGCTGTACGAGCAGTACTTC

v_gene: TRBV29-1
d_gene: .
j_gene: TRBJ2-5
abundance: .
CDR3aa: CSVARGQETQYF
CDR3nt: TGCAGCGTTGCTAGGGGGCAAGAGACCCAGTACTTC

v_gene: TRBV27
d_gene: .
j_gene: TRBJ2-5
abundance: .
CDR3aa: CASSLGQNQETQYF
CDR3nt: TGTGCCAGCAGTTTAGGACAGAACCAAGAGACCCAGTACTTC

v_gene: TRBV11-2
d_gene: TRBD2
j_gene: TRBJ2-7
abundance: .
CDR3aa: CASSSRGGGGLYEQYF
CDR3nt: TGTGCCAGCAGCTCTCGGGGTGGCGGGGGGCTATACGAGCAGTACTTC

v_gene: TRBV5-1
d_gene: .
j_gene: TRBJ1-1
abundance: .
CDR3aa: CASSPGVLNTEAFF
CDR3nt: TGCGCCAGCAGCCCAGGGGTCCTAAACACTGAAGCTTTCTTT

v_gene: TRBV7-9
d_gene: .
j_gene: TRBJ1-2
abundance: .
CDR3aa: CASSLLRQGFLTF
CDR3nt: TGTGCCAGCAGCTTATTGCGGCAGGGTTTTCTCACCTTC

v_gene: TRBV7-8
d_gene: .
j_gene: TRBJ2-5
abundance: .
CDR3aa: CASSPLAASVLETQYF
CDR3nt: TGTGCCAGCAGCCCTCTTGCGGCCTCCGTGCTGGAGACCCAGTACTTC

v_gene: TRBV5-6
d_gene: TRBD1
j_gene: TRBJ1-3
abundance: .
CDR3aa: CASSFGQGGNTIYF
CDR3nt: TGTGCCAGCAGCTTTGGACAGGGAGGAAACACCATATATTTT

v_gene: TRBV15
d_gene: .
j_gene: TRBJ1-5
abundance: once
CDR3aa: CATSTLIVTGGTDQPQHF
CDR3nt: TGTGCCACCAGCACCCTTATTGTAACAGGAGGGACTGATCAGCCCCAGCATTTT

v_gene: TRBV7-3
d_gene: TRBD1
j_gene: TRBJ1-1
abundance: .
CDR3aa: CASSLTSAGGAFF
CDR3nt: TGTGCCAGCAGCTTAACCTCAGCAGGGGGGGCTTTCTTT

v_gene: TRBV7-6
d_gene: TRBD1
j_gene: TRBJ1-4
abundance: .
CDR3aa: CASSPAQGILNEKLFF
CDR3nt: TGTGCCAGCAGTCCCGCACAGGGGATTCTAAATGAAAAACTGTTTTTT

v_gene: TRBV27
d_gene: TRBD2
j_gene: TRBJ2-1
abundance: .
CDR3aa: CASSDSQAGYYNEQFF
CDR3nt: TGTGCCAGCTCCGACAGCCAAGCGGGGTACTACAATGAGCAGTTCTTC

v_gene: TRBV27
d_gene: .
j_gene: TRBJ2-3
abundance: .
CDR3aa: CASRGTGTDTQYF
CDR3nt: TGTGCCAGCAGGGGGACTGGCACAGATACGCAGTATTTT

v_gene: TRBV6-4
d_gene: TRBD2
j_gene: TRBJ2-2
abundance: .
CDR3aa: CASSPTSGNTGELFF
CDR3nt: TGTGCCAGCAGTCCGACTAGCGGTAACACCGGGGAGCTGTTTTTT

v_gene: TRBV2
d_gene: TRBD1
j_gene: TRBJ2-1
abundance: few
CDR3aa: CASQTGIGNEQFF
CDR3nt: TGTGCCAGCCAGACAGGGATCGGGAATGAGCAGTTCTTC

v_gene: TRBV27
d_gene: .
j_gene: TRBJ1-2
abundance: .
CDR3aa: CASSLLSGLDGYTF
CDR3nt: TGTGCCAGCAGTTTATTGTCAGGCCTTGATGGCTACACCTTC

v_gene: TRBV6-5
d_gene: .
j_gene: TRBJ2-1
abundance: .
CDR3aa: CASSYTDSSSYNEQFF
CDR3nt: TGTGCCAGCAGTTACACCGACTCGAGCTCCTACAATGAGCAGTTCTTC

v_gene: TRBV28
d_gene: TRBD2
j_gene: TRBJ2-7
abundance: few
CDR3aa: CASSLPGTSGELTYEQYF
CDR3nt: TGTGCCAGCAGTTTACCCGGGACTAGCGGAGAGCTTACCTACGAGCAGTACTTC

v_gene: TRBV6-1
d_gene: TRBD1
j_gene: TRBJ1-2
abundance: .
CDR3aa: CASNEGADYGYTF
CDR3nt: TGTGCCAGCAATGAGGGGGCCGACTATGGCTACACCTTC

v_gene: TRBV5-1
d_gene: .
j_gene: TRBJ1-2
abundance: .
CDR3aa: CASTIQPGHRILANYGYTF
CDR3nt: TGCGCCAGCACAATACAGCCGGGACACCGCATATTAGCTAACTATGGCTACACCTTC

v_gene: TRBV5-4
d_gene: TRBD2
j_gene: TRBJ2-1
abundance: .
CDR3aa: CASSIPSGRYNEQFF
CDR3nt: TGTGCCAGCAGCATACCTAGCGGGAGATACAATGAGCAGTTCTTC

v_gene: TRBV11-2
d_gene: .
j_gene: TRBJ2-2
abundance: .
CDR3aa: CASSDLRENTGELFF
CDR3nt: TGTGCCAGCAGCGACCTCCGGGAGAACACCGGGGAGCTGTTTTTT

v_gene: TRBV2
d_gene: TRBD1
j_gene: TRBJ2-1
abundance: .
CDR3aa: CASMDRDAYNEQFF
CDR3nt: TGTGCCAGCATGGACAGGGACGCCTACAATGAGCAGTTCTTC

v_gene: TRBV28
d_gene: .
j_gene: TRBJ1-5
abundance: few
CDR3aa: CASSSTDTGNQPQHF
CDR3nt: TGTGCCAGCAGTTCGACAGACACGGGCAATCAGCCCCAGCATTTT

v_gene: TRBV15
d_gene: TRBD1
j_gene: TRBJ1-1
abundance: .
CDR3aa: CATSRDKGAMAEAFF
CDR3nt: TGTGCCACCAGCAGAGATAAGGGGGCGATGGCTGAAGCTTTCTTT

v_gene: TRBV5-1
d_gene: .
j_gene: TRBJ1-3
abundance: .
CDR3aa: CASSLEERGNTIYF
CDR3nt: TGCGCCAGCAGCTTGGAAGAGCGGGGGAACACCATATATTTT

v_gene: TRBV6-5
d_gene: TRBD1
j_gene: TRBJ1-1
abundance: .
CDR3aa: CASSYFGTGGRDAFF
CDR3nt: TGTGCCAGCAGTTACTTTGGGACAGGGGGCCGAGACGCTTTCTTT

v_gene: TRBV9
d_gene: .
j_gene: TRBJ2-7
abundance: once
CDR3aa: CASSAGTLLTPYEQYF
CDR3nt: TGTGCCAGCAGCGCTGGGACTTTACTCACCCCCTACGAGCAGTACTTC

v_gene: TRBV5-1
d_gene: .
j_gene: TRBJ2-1
abundance: .
CDR3aa: CASSFAGNVYNEQFF
CDR3nt: TGCGCCAGCAGTTTTGCAGGGAATGTCTACAATGAGCAGTTCTTC

v_gene: TRBV2
d_gene: .
j_gene: TRBJ2-7
abundance: .
CDR3aa: CASGMEGGEQYF
CDR3nt: TGTGCCAGCGGAATGGAGGGCGGCGAGCAGTACTTC

v_gene: TRBV27
d_gene: .
j_gene: TRBJ2-7
abundance: .
CDR3aa: CASSPSDSYEQYF
CDR3nt: TGTGCCAGCAGCCCTAGCGACTCCTACGAGCAGTACTTC

v_gene: TRBV6-5
d_gene: .
j_gene: TRBJ1-1
abundance: .
CDR3aa: CASRKRDSKHTEAFF
CDR3nt: TGTGCCAGCAGAAAACGGGACTCTAAGCACACTGAAGCTTTCTTT

v_gene: TRBV10-3
d_gene: TRBD1
j_gene: TRBJ1-1
abundance: .
CDR3aa: CAIKGQAYPWAFF
CDR3nt: TGTGCCATCAAGGGACAGGCCTATCCTTGGGCTTTCTTT

v_gene: TRBV27
d_gene: .
j_gene: TRBJ2-7
abundance: .
CDR3aa: CASSPNSYEQYF
CDR3nt: TGTGCCAGCAGTCCAAACTCCTACGAGCAGTACTTC

v_gene: TRBV9
d_gene: .
j_gene: TRBJ2-2
abundance: .
CDR3aa: CASSPTTHTGELFF
CDR3nt: TGTGCCAGCAGCCCAACGACACATACCGGGGAGCTGTTTTTT

v_gene: TRBV7-9
d_gene: .
j_gene: TRBJ1-2
abundance: .
CDR3aa: CASSSDADRTRGYTF
CDR3nt: TGTGCCAGCAGCTCCGATGCGGATCGGACTAGAGGCTACACCTTC

v_gene: TRBV6-5
d_gene: .
j_gene: TRBJ2-4
abundance: .
CDR3aa: CASSSGSKNIQYF
CDR3nt: TGTGCCAGCAGTTCGGGGTCGAAAAACATTCAGTACTTC

v_gene: TRBV6-1
d_gene: TRBD1
j_gene: TRBJ1-2
abundance: once
CDR3aa: CASITGTGGYTF
CDR3nt: TGTGCCAGCATTACCGGGACAGGGGGCTACACCTTC

v_gene: TRBV5-1
d_gene: TRBD1
j_gene: TRBJ2-6
abundance: .
CDR3aa: CASSSTRQGAGANVLTF
CDR3nt: TGCGCCAGCAGCTCGACGAGACAGGGTGCTGGGGCCAACGTCCTGACTTTC

v_gene: TRBV29-1
d_gene: .
j_gene: TRBJ2-2
abundance: .
CDR3aa: CSVSYPGGELFF
CDR3nt: TGCAGCGTTTCATATCCGGGCGGGGAGCTGTTTTTT

v_gene: TRBV28
d_gene: TRBD1
j_gene: TRBJ1-2
abundance: .
CDR3aa: CASSPRQGSNYGYTF
CDR3nt: TGTGCCAGCAGCCCAAGACAGGGTTCTAACTATGGCTACACCTTC

v_gene: TRBV19
d_gene: TRBD2
j_gene: TRBJ2-2
abundance: few
CDR3aa: CASSAGLAGGPLTLNTGELFF
CDR3nt: TGTGCCAGTAGTGCCGGACTAGCGGGGGGCCCCCTAACCTTGAACACCGGGGAGCTGTTTTTT

v_gene: TRBV9
d_gene: .
j_gene: TRBJ1-4
abundance: few
CDR3aa: CASSVAAGDREKLFF
CDR3nt: TGTGCCAGCAGCGTAGCGGCAGGGGATCGCGAAAAACTGTTTTTT

v_gene: TRBV25-1
d_gene: .
j_gene: TRBJ1-2
abundance: few
CDR3aa: CASSGGGNGYTF
CDR3nt: TGTGCCAGCAGTGGAGGCGGGAATGGCTACACCTTC

v_gene: TRBV2
d_gene: TRBD2
j_gene: TRBJ2-1
abundance: .
CDR3aa: CASMPSGGVYNEQFF
CDR3nt: TGTGCCAGCATGCCTAGCGGGGGGGTATACAATGAGCAGTTCTTC

v_gene: TRBV5-1
d_gene: .
j_gene: TRBJ1-1
abundance: .
CDR3aa: CASSWDNKYTEAFF
CDR3nt: TGCGCCAGCAGTTGGGACAATAAGTACACTGAAGCTTTCTTT